This entry lists 29 T cell receptor beta chains sequenced from one sample in a study of T cells in tuberculosis. Time point defined: new active TB diagnosis, blood taken before or within 7 days of starting treatment. Sequencing was performed with immunoSEQ multiplex PCR; in TCRdb, only in-frame clones are kept and a portion is missing. The sample lists about 38,000 clones, roughly 94% occurring once. This specimen was PBMCs, taken at tuberculosis diagnosis. The receptors shown here come from an adult with tuberculosis.

The rearrangement links TRBV6-6 to TRBJ1-1; TRBD1 might be the D (5 bases). CDR3 length: 15 amino acids. Germline V gene lookup returns CDR1 MNHNY and CDR2 SVGAGI (reference sequence). V dropped 6 bases and J dropped 6 bases, with 20 bases sitting between them. The CDR3 spells CASSPPGGSGAEAFF. The CDR3 DNA sequence: TGTGCCAGCAGCCCTCCGGGGGGGTCGGGAGCTGAAGCTTTCTTT.

The sample holds one count of this clone. The chain combines TRBV5-6 with TRBJ1-3, with D hard to call. V gave up 4 bases and J gave up 0 bases, with 8 bases separating them. Germline CDR1 reads SGHDT; CDR2 reads YYEEEE. The CDR3 runs 14 residues. The CDR3 protein is CASSQVISGNTIYF. The CDR3 DNA is TGTGCCAGCAGCCAGGTGATCTCTGGAAACACCATATATTTT.

V is TRBV15 and J is TRBJ1-2, with 8 bases fitting TRBD1. CDR3 size: 14 residues. The junction had 2 bases not matched to a gene; V was cut back by 0 bases and J by 5 bases. CDR1 and CDR2 from the germline V gene are LNHNV and YYDKDF (reference sequence). The CDR3 here is CATSRDQGAYGYTF. The DNA for the CDR3 is TGTGCCACCAGCAGAGATCAGGGGGCGTATGGCTACACCTTC.

V and J are TRBV9 and TRBJ1-1, with TRBD1 as a possible D gene (6 bases). CDR3 length: 14 residues. Germline V gene lookup returns CDR1 SGDLS and CDR2 YYNGEE. V dropped 4 bases and J dropped 1 base, with 11 bases sitting between them. The CDR3 DNA follows: TGTGCCAGCAGCCCCCAGGGGCCGAACACTGAAGCTTTCTTT. Its protein is CASSPQGPNTEAFF.

The V call is TRBV4-1, the J call TRBJ1-2; 9 nucleotides match TRBD1. From germline, CDR1 is MGHRA and CDR2 YSYEKL. This CDR3 is built from 14 residues. J lost 8 bases, V lost 4 bases, and 8 bases had no gene match. The CDR3 loop reads CASSPPGQGGGYTF. DNA for the CDR3: TGCGCCAGCAGCCCGCCGGGACAGGGAGGGGGCTACACCTTC.

The rearrangement links TRBV5-6 to TRBJ1-1, with no clear D. V was cut by 1 base and J by 8 bases, with 9 bases left in between. CDR1 and CDR2 (germline): SGHDT, YYEEEE. This CDR3 comprises 12 residues. For the CDR3, the DNA is TGTGCCAGCAGCTTGCTCCCCTCGGAAGCTTTCTTT. Translation gives CASSLLPSEAFF.

V usage is TRBV23-1 and J usage is TRBJ1-4; 9 bases agree with TRBD1. TRBV23-1 is classed as an ORF, of uncertain function. The V and J ends lost 3 bases and 8 bases, in that order; junction bases with no gene match: 13. The CDR3 extends over 17 amino acids. The CDR3 DNA follows: TGCGCCAGCAGTCAGTCCTACCGGACAGGGGTAACCGAAAAACTGTTTTTT. As protein: CASSQSYRTGVTEKLFF.

V is TRBV5-4 and J is TRBJ2-7; D call uncertain. Germline V gives CDR1 SGHNT, CDR2 YYREEE (reference sequence). This CDR3 spans 13 amino acids. The V end lost 0 bases, the J end lost 5 bases, and 9 bases lay between the germline ends. The CDR3 DNA sequence: TGTGCCAGCAGCTTGGGGCTGTATCACGAGCAGTACTTC. Amino acids: CASSLGLYHEQYF.

This clone was observed a handful of times. V usage is TRBV28 and J usage is TRBJ2-1, with TRBD1 matching 10 bases. V lost 6 bases to trimming and J lost 6 bases; unmatched junction nucleotides: 8. This CDR3 is 15 amino acids long. Per the germline V gene, CDR1 is MDHEN and CDR2 is SYDVKM. The CDR3 is CASRTGTGESNEQFF. CDR3 nucleotide sequence: TGTGCCAGCAGAACCGGGACAGGGGAATCCAATGAGCAGTTCTTC.

This chain uses TRBV5-8 with TRBJ2-3, with a tentative D call TRBD1 (6 bases). CDR3 length: 12 residues. Looked up from germline, CDR1 is SGHTS and CDR2 is YDEGEE. With 4 bases removed from V and 7 bases from J, the gap between germline ends came to 10 bases. DNA of the CDR3: TGTGCCAGCAGCGTAAGGGGGTATACGCAGTATTTT. Its protein is CASSVRGYTQYF.

The J gene is TRBJ2-7, the V gene TRBV7-9; no firm D call. Per the germline V gene, CDR1 is SEHNR and CDR2 is FQNEAQ (reference sequence). V was trimmed by 7 bases and J by 4 bases, leaving 17 bases between them. The CDR3 extends over 14 amino acids. CDR3 sequence reads: CASTPNALPYEQYF. The CDR3 coding sequence is TGTGCCAGCACCCCTAACGCCCTCCCGTACGAGCAGTACTTC.

The rearrangement uses TRBV7-3 and TRBJ2-1, with D possibly being TRBD2 (5 bases). This CDR3 contains 16 residues. V gave up 1 base and J gave up 4 bases, with 14 bases separating them. Germline CDR1 and CDR2: SGHTA and FQGTGA. For the CDR3, the DNA is TGTGCCAGCAGCTTAAGAGGGCCCACGCCATACAATGAGCAGTTCTTC. This translates into CASSLRGPTPYNEQFF.

The V call is TRBV19, the J call TRBJ1-5; D is possibly TRBD1 (5 bases). The V gene's germline CDR1 is LNHDA and CDR2 SQIVND (reference sequence). The V and J ends lost 1 base and 3 bases respectively, with 10 bases between them. The CDR3 totals 15 residues. CDR3 residues: CASSIVSGFNQPQHF. The CDR3, as DNA: TGTGCCAGTAGTATAGTTTCAGGGTTCAATCAGCCCCAGCATTTT.

The chain couples TRBV9 to TRBJ1-1, with 8 bases matching TRBD1. The CDR3 extends over 17 amino acids. V shed 0 bases and J 1 base; nucleotides not matched to a gene: 8. The germline gives CDR1 SGDLS, CDR2 YYNGEE. The CDR3, as DNA: TGTGCCAGCAGCGTAGGTCTGGACAGGGCGGGGAACACTGAAGCTTTCTTT. As protein: CASSVGLDRAGNTEAFF.

The rearrangement links TRBV13 to TRBJ2-1, with D possibly matching TRBD1 (6 bases). CDR1 is PRHDT, CDR2 FYEKMQ, per germline (reference sequence). Deletions cut 4 bases from V and 0 bases from J, with 13 bases between. The CDR3 is 16 amino acids. CDR3 sequence (DNA): TGTGCCAGCAGCTCCCAGGGGACAAGCTCCTACAATGAGCAGTTCTTC. It is translated as CASSSQGTSSYNEQFF.

This chain links TRBV5-1 with TRBJ2-7; TRBD2 aligns across 9 bases. CDR1 and CDR2 (germline): SGHRS, YFSETQ. The length of the CDR3 is 18 residues. J lost 9 bases, V lost 3 bases, and 22 bases had no gene match. The CDR3 DNA reads as TGCGCCAGCAGCTCAGCCGGGACTAGCAGATTGTTATCTACGGGGCAGTACTTC. The encoded protein is CASSSAGTSRLLSTGQYF.

The chain couples TRBV13 to TRBJ2-2; 9 positions agree with TRBD2. The CDR3 runs 15 residues. Germline CDR1 reads PRHDT; CDR2 reads FYEKMQ (reference sequence). The V and J ends lost 3 bases and 1 base, in that order; junction bases with no gene match: 0. DNA for the CDR3: TGTGCCAGCAGCTTTAGCGGGGGGAACACCGGGGAGCTGTTTTTT. Protein product: CASSFSGGNTGELFF.

The chain is built from TRBV7-2 and TRBJ2-4; no clear D. The germline V gene has CDR1 SGHTA and CDR2 FQGNSA. The CDR3 has 14 residues. The V end lost 5 bases, the J end lost 1 base, and 9 bases lay between the germline ends. The CDR3 sequence is CASSIRKAKNIQYF. The CDR3 DNA sequence: TGTGCCAGCAGCATCAGGAAGGCCAAAAACATTCAGTACTTC. Drawing the rest from reference TRBV7-2 and TRBJ2-4, the complete variable domain is GAGVSQSPSNKVTEKGKDVELRCDPISGHTALYWYRQSLGQGLEFLIYFQGNSAPDKSGLPSDRFSAERTGGSVSTLTIQRTQQEDSAVYLCASSIRKAKNIQYFGAGTRLSVL.

The CDR3 DNA reads TGTGCCAGCAGCCAAGATCTCCTAGCGGGGGGGAACACCGGGGAGCTGTTTTTT. This encodes CASSQDLLAGGNTGELFF. The V gene is TRBV4-2, the J gene TRBJ2-2; 11 bases are a match to TRBD2. From germline, CDR1 is LGHNA and CDR2 YNFKEQ. This CDR3 is 18 amino acids long. Trimming cost V 0 bases and J 1 base; bases outside gene matches: 4.

The chain couples TRBV7-7 to TRBJ1-3; weak D call: TRBD1 (5 bases). CDR1 and CDR2 (germline): SSHAT, FNYEAQ (reference sequence). The CDR3 has 15 amino acids. Trimming removed 5 bases at V and 3 bases at J, with 14 bases between. CDR3 coding DNA: TGTGCCAGCAGCAAAACTCCGGGGGTTGGAAACACCATATATTTT. It specifies CASSKTPGVGNTIYF.

The chain joins TRBV5-6 to TRBJ1-2; D unclear. CDR1 is SGHDT, CDR2 YYEEEE, per germline. The CDR3 extends over 14 amino acids. The ends were cut back, 4 bases at V and 5 bases at J, with 15 bases in the middle. The CDR3 is CASSAARDLYGYTF. The DNA of the CDR3 is TGTGCCAGCAGCGCCGCCCGGGATCTTTATGGCTACACCTTC.

The chain combines TRBV27 with TRBJ1-1; possibly TRBD1 for D (6 bases). This CDR3 has 14 amino acids. V was cut by 5 bases and J by 5 bases, with 15 bases left in between. Germline V gene sequence: CDR1 MNHEY, CDR2 SMNVEV (reference sequence). CDR3 residues: CASSHPGVTTEAFF. The CDR3, as DNA: TGTGCCAGCAGTCATCCAGGGGTCACAACTGAAGCTTTCTTT.

The V gene is TRBV27, the J gene TRBJ2-7; the match to TRBD1 covers 7 bases. Per the germline V gene, CDR1 is MNHEY and CDR2 is SMNVEV (reference sequence). V shed 1 base and J 2 bases; nucleotides not matched to a gene: 5. This CDR3 comprises 15 residues. The CDR3 spells CASSLYPQGPYEQYF. In DNA, the CDR3 is TGTGCCAGCAGTTTATACCCACAGGGGCCCTACGAGCAGTACTTC.

This sequence joins TRBV28 and TRBJ1-6, with D possibly matching TRBD1 (5 bases). The V end was cut by 5 bases, the J end by 8 bases, with 16 bases between. CDR3 length: 15 amino acids. Germline V lookup: CDR1 MDHEN, CDR2 SYDVKM. The CDR3 region is CASSGGGTWDSPLHF. CDR3 nucleotides: TGTGCCAGCAGTGGGGGGGGGACCTGGGATTCACCCCTCCACTTT.

The genes are TRBV2 and TRBJ1-4, with a weak D call TRBD1 (6 bases). The V end lost 8 bases, the J end lost 4 bases, and 17 bases lay between the germline ends. Germline V gives CDR1 SNHLY, CDR2 FYNNEI. The CDR3 runs to 15 residues. The CDR3 loop reads CASDPGTSNNEKLFF. The CDR3 DNA sequence: TGTGCCAGCGATCCCGGGACAAGTAATAATGAAAAACTGTTTTTT.

The chain recombines TRBV9 with TRBJ1-3, with D perhaps matching TRBD1 (5 bases). Germline values: CDR1 SGDLS, CDR2 YYNGEE. Trimming stripped 0 bases from V and 2 bases from J, with 18 bases between. The CDR3 is 18 amino acids. DNA of the CDR3: TGTGCCAGCAGCGTAGCTATGGGCAGGGCAAATGCTGGAAACACCATATATTTT. Its protein product is CASSVAMGRANAGNTIYF.

The chain carries TRBV9 and TRBJ1-4, with 7 bases that match TRBD1. The germline V gene encodes CDR1 SGDLS and CDR2 YYNGEE. The ends lost 4 bases at V and 5 bases at J; junction bases unmatched: 8. The CDR3 runs 15 residues. CDR3: CASSPQTGKNEKLFF. CDR3 coding DNA: TGTGCCAGCAGCCCCCAGACAGGGAAGAATGAAAAACTGTTTTTT. Full variable domain (outside the CDR3, taken from reference TRBV9 and TRBJ1-4): DSGVTQTPKHLITATGQRVTLRCSPRSGDLSVYWYQQSLDQGLQFLIQYYNGEERAKGNILERFSAQQFPDLHSELNLSSLELGDSALYFCASSPQTGKNEKLFFGSGTQLSVL.

V is TRBV19 and J is TRBJ1-2, with D possibly matching TRBD1 (5 bases). The V end lost 7 bases, the J end lost 3 bases, and 12 bases lay between the germline ends. This CDR3 spans 13 amino acids. In germline, CDR1 is LNHDA, CDR2 SQIVND (reference sequence). This CDR3 reads CASTIAGYYGYTF. The CDR3 DNA reads as TGTGCCAGTACCATAGCAGGGTACTATGGCTACACCTTC.

V and J are TRBV14 and TRBJ2-3, with 7 bases identical to TRBD1. V shed 0 bases and J 6 bases; nucleotides not matched to a gene: 3. The CDR3 consists of 14 residues. Germline loops: CDR1 SGHDN, CDR2 FVKESK. CDR3 protein: CASSQDSDRDTQYF. As DNA, the CDR3 is TGTGCCAGCAGCCAAGATTCGGACAGGGATACGCAGTATTTT.